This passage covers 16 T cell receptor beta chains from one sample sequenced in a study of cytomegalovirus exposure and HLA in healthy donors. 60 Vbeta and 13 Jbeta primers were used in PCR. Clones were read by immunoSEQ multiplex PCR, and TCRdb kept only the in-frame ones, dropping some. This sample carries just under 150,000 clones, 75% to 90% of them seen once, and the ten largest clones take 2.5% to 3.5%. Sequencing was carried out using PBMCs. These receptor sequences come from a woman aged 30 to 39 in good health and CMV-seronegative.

The CDR3 nucleotides read TGTGCCAGCAGCTTCGGGTTCGGGGGGGCCTATGGCTACACCTTC. Encoded protein: CASSFGFGGAYGYTF. V gene TRBV5-6 combines with J gene TRBJ1-2; D perhaps matches TRBD1 (6 bases). CDR3 length: 15 amino acids. The germline V gene encodes CDR1 SGHDT and CDR2 YYEEEE. The germline V and J ends were trimmed by 2 bases and 4 bases, with 15 bases remaining between them.

This CDR3 is CASSMGGRNTIYF. CDR3 DNA: TGTGCCAGTTCTATGGGAGGTCGAAACACCATATATTTT. This sequence joins TRBV19 and TRBJ1-3; D gene ambiguous. CDR1 is LNHDA and CDR2 is SQIVND in the germline V gene (reference sequence). This CDR3 has 13 amino acids. Trimming took off 8 bases at V and 5 bases at J, with 13 bases between the two ends.

The CDR3 nucleotides are TGTGCCAGCAGCTCCTCGACAGGGGGGGTGGGCAATGAGCAGTTCTTC. This gives the protein CASSSSTGGVGNEQFF. The genes are TRBV7-8 and TRBJ2-1; 9 nucleotides align to TRBD1. Germline CDR1 SGHVS, CDR2 FQNEAQ. CDR3 length: 16 residues. Losses at the gene ends were 4 bases for V and 6 bases for J; bases not matched to a gene: 10.

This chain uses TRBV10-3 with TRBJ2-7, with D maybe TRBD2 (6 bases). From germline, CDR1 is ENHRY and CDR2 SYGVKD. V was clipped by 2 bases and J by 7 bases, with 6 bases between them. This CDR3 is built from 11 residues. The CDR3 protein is CAISEAGEQYF. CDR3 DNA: TGTGCCATCAGTGAGGCGGGGGAGCAGTACTTC.

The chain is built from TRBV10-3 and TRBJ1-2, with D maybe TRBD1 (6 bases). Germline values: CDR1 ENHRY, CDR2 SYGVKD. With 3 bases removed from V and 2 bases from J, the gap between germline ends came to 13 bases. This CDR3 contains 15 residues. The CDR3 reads CAISETGRNNYGYTF. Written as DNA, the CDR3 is TGTGCCATCAGTGAAACAGGGAGAAACAACTATGGCTACACCTTC.

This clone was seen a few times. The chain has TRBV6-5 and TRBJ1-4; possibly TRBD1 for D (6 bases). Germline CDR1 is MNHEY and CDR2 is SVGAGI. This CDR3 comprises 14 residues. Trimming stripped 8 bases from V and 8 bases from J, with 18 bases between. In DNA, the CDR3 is TGTGCCAGCTCCAAAGGGGGGGTTGGGGAAAAACTGTTTTTT. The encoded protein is CASSKGGVGEKLFF.

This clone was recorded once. The CDR3 sequence: CAISGGGTNEKLFF. The CDR3 DNA follows: TGTGCCATCAGTGGGGGAGGGACTAATGAAAAACTGTTTTTT. The chain carries TRBV10-3 and TRBJ1-4; D ambiguous. V gave up 4 bases and J gave up 2 bases, with 8 bases separating them. This CDR3 region has 14 residues. From germline, CDR1 is ENHRY and CDR2 SYGVKD.

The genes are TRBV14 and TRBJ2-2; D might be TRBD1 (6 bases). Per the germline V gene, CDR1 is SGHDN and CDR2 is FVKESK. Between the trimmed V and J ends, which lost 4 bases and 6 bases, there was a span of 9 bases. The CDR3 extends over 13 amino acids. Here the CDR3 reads CASSPRQAGELFF. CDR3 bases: TGTGCCAGCAGCCCGCGACAGGCCGGGGAGCTGTTTTTT.

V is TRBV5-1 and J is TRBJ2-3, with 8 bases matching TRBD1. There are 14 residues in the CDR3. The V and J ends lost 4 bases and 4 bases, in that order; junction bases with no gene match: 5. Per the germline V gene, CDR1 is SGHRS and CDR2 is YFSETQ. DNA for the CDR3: TGCGCCAGCAGCCAGACAGGGGAAGCAGATACGCAGTATTTT. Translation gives CASSQTGEADTQYF.

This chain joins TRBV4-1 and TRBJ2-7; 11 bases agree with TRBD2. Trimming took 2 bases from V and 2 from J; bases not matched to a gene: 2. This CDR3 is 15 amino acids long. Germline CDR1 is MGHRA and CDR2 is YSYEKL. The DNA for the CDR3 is TGCGCCAGCAGCCAAATAGCGGGGGGGGCCTACGAGCAGTACTTC. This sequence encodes CASSQIAGGAYEQYF.

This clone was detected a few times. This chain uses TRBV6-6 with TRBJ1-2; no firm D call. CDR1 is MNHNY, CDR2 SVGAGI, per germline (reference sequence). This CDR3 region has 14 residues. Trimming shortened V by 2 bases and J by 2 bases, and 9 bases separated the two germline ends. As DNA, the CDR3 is TGTGCCAGCAGTTACGTCCGGGTCAACTATGGCTACACCTTC. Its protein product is CASSYVRVNYGYTF.

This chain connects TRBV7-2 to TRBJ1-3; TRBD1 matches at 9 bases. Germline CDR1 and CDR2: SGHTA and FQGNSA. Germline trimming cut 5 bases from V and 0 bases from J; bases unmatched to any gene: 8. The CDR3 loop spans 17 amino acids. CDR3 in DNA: TGTGCCAGCAGCCCGGGACAGGGACCGAGCTCTGGAAACACCATATATTTT. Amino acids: CASSPGQGPSSGNTIYF.

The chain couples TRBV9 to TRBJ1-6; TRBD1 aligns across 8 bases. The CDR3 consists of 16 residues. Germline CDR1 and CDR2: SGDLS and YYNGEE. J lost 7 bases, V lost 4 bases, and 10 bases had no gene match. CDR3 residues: CASSRRAGGANSPLHF. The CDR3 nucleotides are TGTGCCAGCAGCCGGCGGGCAGGGGGCGCGAATTCACCCCTCCACTTT.

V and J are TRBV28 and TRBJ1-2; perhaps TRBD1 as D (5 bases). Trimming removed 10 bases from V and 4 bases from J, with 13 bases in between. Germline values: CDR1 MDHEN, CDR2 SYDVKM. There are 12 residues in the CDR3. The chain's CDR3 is CATMSRAYGYTF. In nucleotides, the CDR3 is TGTGCCACCATGAGCAGGGCCTATGGCTACACCTTC.

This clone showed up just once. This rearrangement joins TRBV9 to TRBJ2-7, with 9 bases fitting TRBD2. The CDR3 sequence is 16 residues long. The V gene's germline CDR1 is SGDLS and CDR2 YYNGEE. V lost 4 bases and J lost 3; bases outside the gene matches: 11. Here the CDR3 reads CASSPRGGGKSYEQYF. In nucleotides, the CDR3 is TGTGCCAGCAGCCCGCGGGGGGGCGGAAAGAGCTACGAGCAGTACTTC.

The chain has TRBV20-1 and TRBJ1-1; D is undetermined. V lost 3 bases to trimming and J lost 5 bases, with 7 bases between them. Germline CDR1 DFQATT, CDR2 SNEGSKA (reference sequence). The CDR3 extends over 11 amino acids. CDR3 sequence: CSARAGTEAFF. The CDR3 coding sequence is TGCAGTGCTAGGGCGGGGACTGAAGCTTTCTTT.